This T cell receptor (beta chain) was retrieved from a study of Ad26.COV2.S vaccination and SARS-CoV-2 variants. General observations from the study: Ad26.COV2.S recipients had broader spike-specific TCRs (P = 0.0014).

Sequencing used immunoSEQ multiplex PCR; TCRdb keeps in-frame clones, though not all of them. The data contain 300,000 to 400,000 clones, around 89% of them singletons. Unmatched junction bases numbered 10, after V lost 5 bases and J lost 7 bases. Germline CDR1 is MNHEY and CDR2 is SVGAGI. The CDR3 sequence is 15 residues long. Turning to this clone: The antigen remains undetermined.

Treatment specified: about 20 received Ad26.COV2.S at low or high dose, single or two shots; roughly five received placebo; per-sample allocation not given. Sampling happened 63 days after the first vaccine or placebo injection. An adult donor aged 18-55 years was enrolled in Boston. The receptor was derived from a person aged 18-65 years who received the Ad26.COV2.S COVID-19 vaccine or a placebo. Sequencing was performed on peripheral blood, taken in a trial of Ad26.COV2.S vaccine versus placebo. The genes are TRBV6-5 and TRBJ1-1, with 10 bases that match TRBD1. The chain's CDR3 is CASSLGQGGVDEAFF. CDR3 nucleotides: TGTGCCAGCAGTCTCGGACAGGGGGGAGTGGATGAAGCTTTCTTT.